The 9 T cell receptor beta chains in this list originate from one sample, sequenced in a study of metastatic and nonmetastatic thyroid tumors. TCRdb reanalyzed the PCR reads with MiXCR. The data hold 72,000 or so clones, with more than 15% observed a single time. Each patient went into thyroid surgery without having received any treatment. Sequencing was done on a sample of blood. The source of these receptors is a female donor with papillary thyroid cancer or a benign thyroid nodule (not recorded which). Some clones in this sample may be carry-over from other donors' samples.

As for this clone: A much more abundant neighbour one base away suggests this may be a read error. The sample holds other DNA sequences that translate to the same CDR3. V usage is TRBV7-9 and J usage is TRBJ2-5, with D perhaps matching TRBD2 (6 bases). There are 13 residues in the CDR3. Germline V gene lookup returns CDR1 SEHNR and CDR2 FQNEAQ (reference sequence). The germline V and J ends were trimmed by 0 bases and 4 bases, with 6 bases remaining between them. CDR3: CASSLAGGETQYF. The CDR3 region has the DNA TGTGCCAGCAGCTTAGCGGGAGGAGAGACCCAGTACTTC.

This clone occurred many times. The chain has TRBV4-1 and TRBJ2-1; D remains ambiguous. The V gene's germline CDR1 is MGHRA and CDR2 YSYEKL. There are 16 residues in the CDR3. The germline V and J ends were trimmed by 0 bases and 1 base, with 10 bases remaining between them. As DNA, the CDR3 is TGCGCCAGCAGCCAAGACGCGACAATGTCCTACAATGAGCAGTTCTTC. Amino acids: CASSQDATMSYNEQFF.

This sequence joins TRBV11-2 and TRBJ2-2, with D perhaps TRBD2 (5 bases). Trimming stripped 3 bases from V and 0 bases from J, with 8 bases between. Germline loops: CDR1 SGHAT, CDR2 FQNNGV. The CDR3 runs 15 residues. DNA for the CDR3: TGTGCCAGCAGCTTGACCGGGACGAACACCGGGGAGCTGTTTTTT. Residues: CASSLTGTNTGELFF. Complete variable domain (other parts from reference TRBV11-2 and TRBJ2-2): EAGVAQSPRYKIIEKRQSVAFWCNPISGHATLYWYQQILGQGPKLLIQFQNNGVVDDSQLPKDRFSAERLKGVDSTLKIQPAKLEDSAVYLCASSLTGTNTGELFFGEGSRLTVL.

The sample holds a few counts of this clone. The rearrangement uses TRBV6-2 or TRBV6-3 and TRBJ2-5; D not resolved. The CDR3 consists of 13 residues. Looked up from germline, CDR1 is MNHEY and CDR2 is SVGEGT. Trimming removed 6 bases at V and 4 bases at J, with 12 bases between. The CDR3 protein is CASRLGLVETQYF. Written as DNA, the CDR3 is TGTGCCAGCAGGCTTGGGCTAGTAGAGACCCAGTACTTC.

This clone was observed many times. The V call is TRBV10-2, the J call TRBJ2-1, with D possibly being TRBD2 (6 bases). Germline V gives CDR1 WSHSY, CDR2 SAAADI. V lost 5 bases to trimming and J lost 15 bases, with 14 bases between them. CDR3 length: 11 amino acids. CDR3 in DNA: TGCGCCAGCAGTTCGGGCGGAGGGGCGTTCTTC. This gives the protein CASSSGGGAFF.

The chain uses TRBV20-1 and TRBJ1-1, with TRBD1 identical over 7 bases. The CDR3 consists of 15 residues. CDR1 DFQATT and CDR2 SNEGSKA come from the germline V gene (reference sequence). The trim removed 5 bases at V and 1 base at J, leaving 10 bases unmatched. The CDR3 DNA reads TGCAGTGCTCTGGACAGGACAAAACCGAACACTGAAGCTTTCTTT. Translated: CSALDRTKPNTEAFF.

This clone is a singleton in its sample. This sequence joins TRBV6-2 or TRBV6-3 and TRBJ2-6; TRBD2 agrees at 14 bases. V was clipped by 2 bases and J by 6 bases; unmatched bases: 15. Per the germline V gene, CDR1 is MNHEY and CDR2 is SVGEGT. This CDR3 has 21 residues. In nucleotides, the CDR3 is TGTGCCAGCAGTTACGAGACTAGCGGGAGGGCCACGGTTACTGTGGCCAACGTCCTGACTTTC. This codes for CASSYETSGRATVTVANVLTF.

This clone was seen repeatedly, ten times or more. The chain recombines TRBV18 with TRBJ1-1; weak D call: TRBD1 (5 bases). There are 15 residues in the CDR3. CDR1 is KGHSH, CDR2 LQKENI, per germline. Deletions cut 6 bases from V and 3 bases from J, with 17 bases between. CDR3 sequence: CASSWDARGDTEAFF. The CDR3 region has the DNA TGTGCCAGCTCTTGGGACGCCCGGGGAGACACTGAAGCTTTCTTT. Using reference TRBV18 and TRBJ1-1 for the parts outside the CDR3, the full variable domain is NAGVMQNPRHLVRRRGQEARLRCSPMKGHSHVYWYRQLPEEGLKFMVYLQKENIIDESGMPKERFSAEFPKEGPSILRIQQVVRGDSAAYFCASSWDARGDTEAFFGQGTRLTVV.

This clone was recorded many times. This chain joins TRBV30 and TRBJ2-1; D not certain. V was pared by 3 bases and J by 1 base, with 4 bases between. CDR1 and CDR2 from the germline V gene are GTSNPN and SVGIG (reference sequence). The CDR3 length is 12 residues. CDR3 sequence (DNA): TGTGCCTGGAGAGAGTCCTACAATGAGCAGTTCTTC. Its protein product is CAWRESYNEQFF.